The 27 T cell receptor beta chains given below trace back to one sample, sequenced in a study of T cells in Graves' hyperthyroidism and ophthalmopathy (dated by TCRdb to about 2019). Library creation used multiplex PCR. Instrument used: Illumina HiSeq 2000. TCR beta CDR3 regions were amplified from RNA transcripts. The first round of RT-PCR for the TCR CDR3 was performed with the HTBI primer set and the Qiagen OneStep RT-PCR kit. TCRdb ran its own pipeline on the public reads, namely fastp trimming at Q25 and MiXCR clone calling, and kept in-frame beta chains. Rows matching on CDR3 protein sequence are summarized as one entry with the most common DNA and genes. The sample contains 500,000 or so distinct CDR3 sequences, around 15% of them found a single time. Of the sample, about 29% is held by the ten largest clones. Sequenced sample: blood. The receptors here all came from a woman in her twenties or thirties with Graves' ophthalmopathy.

This clonotype was counted between two and nine times. This rearrangement joins TRBV7-9 to TRBJ1-4; a possible D gene is TRBD1 (5 bases). The CDR3 covers 13 residues. Germline V gene lookup returns CDR1 SEHNR and CDR2 FQNEAQ (reference sequence). The germline V and J ends were trimmed by 11 bases and 8 bases, with 18 bases remaining between them. The CDR3 here is CAYGDSDGEKLFF. CDR3 nucleotides: TGTGCCTACGGGGACTCAGATGGGGAAAAACTGTTTTTT.

As for this clonotype: A much larger clone differs from this one at a single base, so this may be a read error. The chain uses TRBV27 and TRBJ2-7, with 7 positions matching TRBD2. The CDR3 has 15 amino acids. CDR1 MNHEY and CDR2 SMNVEV come from the germline V gene (reference sequence). V trimming: 8 bases; J trimming: 4 bases; junction bases outside the gene matches: 14. The chain's CDR3 is CASGTSVRAFYEQYF. The CDR3 region has the DNA TGTGCCAGCGGTACTAGCGTGAGGGCCTTTTACGAGCAGTACTTC.

The chain links TRBV7-9 to TRBJ2-2; 10 bases line up with TRBD1. This CDR3 has 18 amino acids. The ends lost 3 bases at V and 6 bases at J; junction bases unmatched: 13. The germline V gene encodes CDR1 SEHNR and CDR2 FQNEAQ (reference sequence). In DNA, the CDR3 is TGTGCCAGCAGCTTCGGGGGACAGGGGAGATTTAAGTCCGGGGAGCTGTTTTTT. Amino acid sequence: CASSFGGQGRFKSGELFF.

This clonotype showed up many times. The chain uses TRBV5-6 and TRBJ2-1, with TRBD1 matching 8 bases. CDR1 SGHDT and CDR2 YYEEEE come from the germline V gene. The junction had 11 bases not matched to a gene; V was cut back by 1 base and J by 5 bases. CDR3 length: 17 amino acids. This CDR3 is CASSLRAGTGRNNEQFF. The DNA for the CDR3 is TGTGCCAGCAGCTTGCGGGCCGGGACAGGAAGGAACAATGAGCAGTTCTTC.

This clonotype showed up just a few times. This rearrangement joins TRBV7-2 to TRBJ2-7, with D perhaps TRBD2 (5 bases). The CDR3 spans 14 residues. V was pared by 4 bases and J by 0 bases, with 10 bases between. Germline values: CDR1 SGHTA, CDR2 FQGNSA. The CDR3 is CASSYVGSSYEQYF. Here the CDR3 DNA reads TGTGCCAGCAGCTACGTAGGGAGCTCCTACGAGCAGTACTTC.

At least ten counts were recorded for this clonotype. V gene TRBV2 combines with J gene TRBJ2-3; no definite D call. In germline, CDR1 is SNHLY, CDR2 FYNNEI. The CDR3 is 17 residues long. Deletions cut 0 bases from V and 2 bases from J, with 15 bases between. The CDR3 reads CASSEALASLHTDTQYF. Here the CDR3 DNA reads TGTGCCAGCAGTGAAGCGCTGGCTTCCCTCCACACAGATACGCAGTATTTT.

This clonotype was detected ten times or more. The chain employs TRBV7-2 and TRBJ2-2, with a possible D match to TRBD2 (6 bases). The CDR3 is made up of 14 amino acids. Per the germline V gene, CDR1 is SGHTA and CDR2 is FQGNSA. Trimming removed 5 bases at V and 6 bases at J, with 13 bases between. Here the CDR3 DNA reads TGTGCCAGCAGCCCGACGGGAGTGGCCGGGGAGCTGTTTTTT. The encoded protein is CASSPTGVAGELFF.

The gene calls are TRBV7-3 and TRBJ2-4, with D perhaps matching TRBD1 or TRBD2 (5 bases each). V dropped 1 base and J dropped 2 bases, with 9 bases sitting between them. Germline V gives CDR1 SGHTA, CDR2 FQGTGA. CDR3 length: 15 amino acids. The CDR3 DNA follows: TGTGCCAGCAGCTTAATCCGGGGCCCCAAAAACATTCAGTACTTC. Amino acid sequence: CASSLIRGPKNIQYF.

V usage is TRBV9 and J usage is TRBJ2-4; TRBD1 might be the D (5 bases). From germline, CDR1 is SGDLS and CDR2 YYNGEE. Trimming took off 0 bases at V and 5 bases at J, with 12 bases between the two ends. The CDR3 totals 15 residues. The CDR3 region is CASSVEPTDENIQYF. For the CDR3, the DNA is TGTGCCAGCAGCGTAGAGCCGACAGATGAAAACATTCAGTACTTC.

Ten or more counts support this clonotype. The chain links TRBV5-4 to TRBJ2-7; D unresolved. There are 13 residues in the CDR3. Germline V lookup: CDR1 SGHNT, CDR2 YYREEE (reference sequence). Deletions cut 2 bases from V and 0 bases from J, with 6 bases between. CDR3 region: CASSFSTSYEQYF. CDR3 DNA: TGTGCCAGCAGCTTTTCAACCTCCTACGAGCAGTACTTC.

This clonotype was detected ten times or more. This sequence joins TRBV28 and TRBJ1-6; D gene ambiguous. The V gene lost 6 bases and the J gene lost 2 bases, with 5 bases spanning the gap. Germline V gene lookup returns CDR1 MDHEN and CDR2 SYDVKM. The CDR3 has 13 residues. The CDR3 region is CASRGPYNSPLHF. The CDR3 DNA reads TGTGCCAGCAGAGGACCCTATAATTCACCCCTCCACTTT.

This chain uses TRBV20-1 with TRBJ1-6, with TRBD1 matching over 8 bases. V gave up 0 bases and J gave up 9 bases; unmatched junction bases: 4. The CDR3 runs 14 residues. Germline values: CDR1 DFQATT, CDR2 SNEGSKA (reference sequence). Written as DNA, the CDR3 is TGCAGTGCTAGAGACTTGACAGGGGTTTCACCCCTCCACTTT. It encodes CSARDLTGVSPLHF.

This clonotype appeared many times. The chain employs TRBV6-2 or TRBV6-3 and TRBJ2-1; D not resolved. This CDR3 is 13 amino acids long. The V gene lost 6 bases and the J gene lost 8 bases, with 14 bases spanning the gap. From germline, CDR1 is MNHEY and CDR2 SVGEGT. CDR3 sequence: CASRSISRDEQFF. In DNA form, the CDR3 reads TGTGCCAGCAGGAGCATTAGTAGGGATGAGCAGTTCTTC.

This clonotype was found a few times. V gene TRBV20-1 combines with J gene TRBJ1-1; D gene ambiguous. The germline V gene has CDR1 DFQATT and CDR2 SNEGSKA (reference sequence). There are 14 residues in the CDR3. V dropped 1 base and J dropped 1 base, with 10 bases sitting between them. The chain's CDR3 is CSARATAKNTEAFF. CDR3 sequence (DNA): TGCAGTGCTAGAGCAACAGCGAAGAACACTGAAGCTTTCTTT.

This clonotype was found a few times. The chain employs TRBV29-1 and TRBJ2-7; D is uncertain. There are 11 residues in the CDR3. The germline V gene encodes CDR1 SQVTM and CDR2 ANQGSEA. The V end was cut by 1 base, the J end by 5 bases, with 6 bases between. The chain's CDR3 is CSVEVRNEQYF. The CDR3 bases are TGCAGCGTTGAAGTTCGAAACGAGCAGTACTTC.

V is TRBV6-1 and J is TRBJ2-5, with 12 bases fitting TRBD1. CDR3 size: 17 residues. With V trimmed by 8 bases and J by 5 bases, 15 bases remained unmatched. From germline, CDR1 is MNHNS and CDR2 SASEGT. The CDR3 reads CASAPTTGTGGSETQYF. The CDR3 DNA follows: TGTGCCAGCGCACCAACCACCGGGACAGGGGGCAGCGAGACCCAGTACTTC.

This clonotype is a singleton in its sample. One base away lies a much larger clone, so this may be a sequencing read error. The chain employs TRBV5-1 and TRBJ2-1; 11 nucleotides agree with TRBD2. Matching the DNA end better, TRBJ2-7 makes the J call doubtful. This CDR3 has 15 amino acids. Germline V gene data show CDR1 as SGHRS and CDR2 as YFSETQ. The CDR3 DNA reads TGCGCCAGCAATTTAGCGGGAGGGCCCCACAATGAGCAGTACTTC. It encodes CASNLAGGPHNEQYF.

This clonotype was counted ten times or more. This CDR3 is CASSRIRMTGITGELFF. CDR3 nucleotides: TGTGCCAGCAGCCGAATTAGGATGACAGGGATAACCGGGGAGCTGTTTTTT. The chain joins TRBV11-2 to TRBJ2-2, with TRBD1 matching 7 bases. Unmatched junction bases numbered 14, after V lost 5 bases and J lost 5 bases. The CDR3 runs to 17 residues. Germline V CDR1 and CDR2: SGHAT, FQNNGV.

In this sample, this clonotype turned up a few times. The V gene is TRBV3-1, the J gene TRBJ2-6; 7 bases are shared with TRBD1. The V segment lost 3 bases and the J segment 0 bases; nucleotides outside the gene matches: 8. The V gene's germline CDR1 is LGHDT and CDR2 YNNKEL (reference sequence). The CDR3 has 18 amino acids. The CDR3 coding sequence is TGTGCCAGCAGCCATAGGGGGCAGTTTCTCTCTGGGGCCAACGTCCTGACTTTC. Translated: CASSHRGQFLSGANVLTF.

This clonotype occurred a few times. Being one base from a much bigger clone, this may be a read error. The rearrangement links TRBV30 to TRBJ2-1, with TRBD2 matching over 9 bases. The CDR3 loop spans 15 amino acids. V gave up 3 bases and J gave up 12 bases; unmatched junction bases: 15. Looked up from germline, CDR1 is GTSNPN and CDR2 is SVGIG (reference sequence). CDR3 nucleotides: TGTGCCTGGAGGGGGAGGCTAGCGGGGAGACGGGGGCAGTTCTTC. This translates into CAWRGRLAGRRGQFF.

The sample holds many counts of this clonotype. The chain joins TRBV5-1 to TRBJ2-7; D may match TRBD1 or TRBD2 (5 bases each). V lost 4 bases and J lost 2, with 13 bases in between. The CDR3 consists of 14 residues. CDR1 and CDR2 (germline): SGHRS, YFSETQ. The CDR3: CASSARDGPYEQYF. The CDR3 DNA is TGCGCCAGCAGCGCTCGGGACGGCCCCTACGAGCAGTACTTC.

This clonotype was detected many times. V and J are TRBV3-1 and TRBJ1-1; no clear D. With 0 bases removed from V and 7 bases from J, the gap between germline ends came to 6 bases. Germline CDR1 and CDR2: LGHDT and YNNKEL (reference sequence). The CDR3 is made up of 12 amino acids. In DNA form, the CDR3 reads TGTGCCAGCAGCCAAGATCGTGGTGAAGCTTTCTTT. Residues: CASSQDRGEAFF. Filled out from reference TRBV3-1 and TRBJ1-1, the complete variable domain reads DTAVSQTPKYLVTQMGNDKSIKCEQNLGHDTMYWYKQDSKKFLKIMFSYNNKELIINETVPNRFSPKSPDKAHLNLHINSLELGDSAVYFCASSQDRGEAFFGQGTRLTVV.

The chain has TRBV27 and TRBJ2-5, with 11 bases aligning to TRBD2. The CDR3 totals 16 residues. Trimming cost V 4 bases and J 5 bases; bases outside gene matches: 9. Germline-derived CDR1 and CDR2 are MNHEY and SMNVEV (reference sequence). The CDR3 sequence is CASSSTTSGSWETQYF. For the CDR3, the DNA is TGTGCCAGCAGTTCCACTACTAGCGGGAGTTGGGAGACCCAGTACTTC.

Ten or more counts support this clonotype. This chain joins TRBV7-2 and TRBJ1-5, with a possible D match to TRBD1 (6 bases). The CDR3 extends over 14 amino acids. Germline V lookup: CDR1 SGHTA, CDR2 FQGNSA. V lost 5 bases, J lost 7 bases, and 15 bases lay in between. CDR3 sequence reads: CASSEGGEGQPQHF. The CDR3 DNA sequence: TGTGCCAGCAGCGAAGGGGGGGAAGGACAGCCCCAGCATTTT.

This clonotype was detected ten times or more. V gene TRBV3-1 combines with J gene TRBJ1-2; D gene unclear. In germline, CDR1 is LGHDT, CDR2 YNNKEL (reference sequence). This CDR3 spans 12 amino acids. V was pared by 6 bases and J by 5 bases, with 10 bases between. Here the CDR3 DNA reads TGTGCCAGCAGTTTCACACTTTATGGCTACACCTTC. This translates into CASSFTLYGYTF. Using reference TRBV3-1 and TRBJ1-2 for the parts outside the CDR3, the full variable domain is DTAVSQTPKYLVTQMGNDKSIKCEQNLGHDTMYWYKQDSKKFLKIMFSYNNKELIINETVPNRFSPKSPDKAHLNLHINSLELGDSAVYFCASSFTLYGYTFGSGTRLTVV.

This clonotype was observed a handful of times. This chain links TRBV29-1 with TRBJ1-4; a weak D match, TRBD1 (5 bases). Germline-derived CDR1 and CDR2 are SQVTM and ANQGSEA. The length of the CDR3 is 14 residues. With 4 bases removed from V and 0 bases from J, the gap between germline ends came to 9 bases. CDR3 in amino acids: CSVAQAATNEKLFF. CDR3 bases: TGCAGCGTTGCACAGGCCGCAACTAATGAAAAACTGTTTTTT.

In its sample, this clonotype was seen many times. In nucleotides, the CDR3 is TGTGCCTGGGCTTCTAGAGGACAGGGATTAATGAACACTGAAGCTTTCTTT. Translating gives CAWASRGQGLMNTEAFF. The gene calls are TRBV30 and TRBJ1-1; 8 positions agree with TRBD1. Per germline, CDR1 GTSNPN and CDR2 SVGIG (reference sequence). CDR3 length equals 17 residues. V trimming: 5 bases; J trimming: 0 bases; junction bases outside the gene matches: 14. The entire variable domain, with the rest obtained from reference TRBV30 and TRBJ1-1, is as follows: SQTIHQWPATLVQPVGSPLSLECTVEGTSNPNLYWYRQAAGRGLQLLFYSVGIGQISSEVPQNLSASRPQDRQFILSSKKLLLSDSGFYLCAWASRGQGLMNTEAFFGQGTRLTVV.